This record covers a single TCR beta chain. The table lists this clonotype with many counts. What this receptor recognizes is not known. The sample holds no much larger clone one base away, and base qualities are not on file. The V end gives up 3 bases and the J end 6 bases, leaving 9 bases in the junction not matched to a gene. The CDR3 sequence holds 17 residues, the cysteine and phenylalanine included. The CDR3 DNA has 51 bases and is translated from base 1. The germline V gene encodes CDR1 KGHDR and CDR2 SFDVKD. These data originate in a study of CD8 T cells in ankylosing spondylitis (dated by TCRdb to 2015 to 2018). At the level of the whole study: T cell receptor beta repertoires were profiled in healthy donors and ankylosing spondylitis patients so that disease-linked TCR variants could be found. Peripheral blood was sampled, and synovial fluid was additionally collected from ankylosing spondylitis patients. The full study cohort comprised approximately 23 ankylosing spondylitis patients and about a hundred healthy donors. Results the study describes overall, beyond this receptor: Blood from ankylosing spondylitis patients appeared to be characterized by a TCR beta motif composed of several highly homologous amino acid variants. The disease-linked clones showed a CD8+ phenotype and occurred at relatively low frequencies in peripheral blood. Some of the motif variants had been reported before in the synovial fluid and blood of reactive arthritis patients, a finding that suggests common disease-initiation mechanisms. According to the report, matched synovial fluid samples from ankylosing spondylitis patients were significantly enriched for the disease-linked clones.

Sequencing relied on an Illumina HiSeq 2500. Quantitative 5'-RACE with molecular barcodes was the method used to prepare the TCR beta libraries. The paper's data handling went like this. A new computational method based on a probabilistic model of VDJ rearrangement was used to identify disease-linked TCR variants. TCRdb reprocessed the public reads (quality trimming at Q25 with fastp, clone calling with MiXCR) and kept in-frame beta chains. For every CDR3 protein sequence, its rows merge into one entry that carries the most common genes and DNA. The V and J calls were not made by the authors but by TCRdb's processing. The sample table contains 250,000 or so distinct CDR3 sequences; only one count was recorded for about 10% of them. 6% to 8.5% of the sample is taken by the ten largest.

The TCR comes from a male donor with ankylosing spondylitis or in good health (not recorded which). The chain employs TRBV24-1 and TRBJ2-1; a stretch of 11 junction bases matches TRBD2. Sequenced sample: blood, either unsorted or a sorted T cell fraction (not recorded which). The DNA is TGTGCCACCAGTGATCGGAGACTAGCGGGACCACTCAATGAGCAGTTCTTC. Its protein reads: CATSDRRLAGPLNEQFF.